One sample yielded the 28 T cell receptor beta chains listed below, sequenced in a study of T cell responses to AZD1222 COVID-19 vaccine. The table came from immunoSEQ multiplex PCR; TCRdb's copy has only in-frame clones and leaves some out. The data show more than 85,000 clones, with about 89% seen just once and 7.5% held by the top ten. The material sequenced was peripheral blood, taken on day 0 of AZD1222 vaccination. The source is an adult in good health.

CDR3 amino acids: CASQDSSYNEQFF. The CDR3 DNA reads TGTGCCAGTCAGGACAGCTCCTACAATGAGCAGTTCTTC. The chain combines TRBV2 with TRBJ2-1; D perhaps matches TRBD1 (6 bases). With 9 bases removed from V and 0 bases from J, the gap between germline ends came to 9 bases. The germline V gene has CDR1 SNHLY and CDR2 FYNNEI. This CDR3 comprises 13 residues.

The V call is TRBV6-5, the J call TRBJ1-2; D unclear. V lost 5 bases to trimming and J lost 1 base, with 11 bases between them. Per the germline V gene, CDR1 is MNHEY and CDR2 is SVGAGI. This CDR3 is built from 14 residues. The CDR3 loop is CASSPQELNYGYTF. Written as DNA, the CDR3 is TGTGCCAGCAGTCCTCAGGAGCTTAACTATGGCTACACCTTC.

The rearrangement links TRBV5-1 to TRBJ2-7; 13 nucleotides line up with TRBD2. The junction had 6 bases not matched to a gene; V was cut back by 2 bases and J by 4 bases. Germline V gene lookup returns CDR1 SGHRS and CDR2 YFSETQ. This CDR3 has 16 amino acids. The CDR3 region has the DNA TGCGCCAGCAGCTTCGGGACTAGCGGGATACAGTACGAGCAGTACTTC. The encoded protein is CASSFGTSGIQYEQYF. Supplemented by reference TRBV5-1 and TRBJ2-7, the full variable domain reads KAGVTQTPRYLIKTRGQQVTLSCSPISGHRSVSWYQQTPGQGLQFLFEYFSETQRNKGNFPGRFSGRQFSNSRSEMNVSTLELGDSALYLCASSFGTSGIQYEQYFGPGTRLTVT.

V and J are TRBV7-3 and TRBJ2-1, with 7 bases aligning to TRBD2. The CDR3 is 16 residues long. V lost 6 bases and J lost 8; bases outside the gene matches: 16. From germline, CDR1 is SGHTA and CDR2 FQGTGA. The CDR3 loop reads CASSPYSGPIGDEQFF. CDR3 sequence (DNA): TGTGCCAGCAGTCCATATAGCGGGCCAATCGGGGATGAGCAGTTCTTC.

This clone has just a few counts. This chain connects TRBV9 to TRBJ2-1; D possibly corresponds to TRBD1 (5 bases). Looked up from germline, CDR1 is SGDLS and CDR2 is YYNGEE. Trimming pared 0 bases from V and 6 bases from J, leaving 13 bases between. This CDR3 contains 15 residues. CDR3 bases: TGTGCCAGCAGCGTAGAAGGGCAGGGCGGCAATGAGCAGTTCTTC. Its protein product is CASSVEGQGGNEQFF.

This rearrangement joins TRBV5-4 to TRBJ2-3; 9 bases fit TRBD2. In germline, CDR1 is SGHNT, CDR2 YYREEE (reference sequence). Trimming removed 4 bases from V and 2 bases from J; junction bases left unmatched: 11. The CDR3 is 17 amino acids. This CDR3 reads CASSQGGLAGITDTQYF. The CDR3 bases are TGTGCCAGCAGCCAAGGGGGGCTAGCGGGGATCACAGATACGCAGTATTTT.

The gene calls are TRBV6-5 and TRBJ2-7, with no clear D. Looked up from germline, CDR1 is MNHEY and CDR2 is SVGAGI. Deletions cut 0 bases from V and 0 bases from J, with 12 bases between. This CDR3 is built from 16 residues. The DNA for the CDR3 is TGTGCCAGCAGTTACTCGTTGGGAACGTCCTCCTACGAGCAGTACTTC. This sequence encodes CASSYSLGTSSYEQYF.

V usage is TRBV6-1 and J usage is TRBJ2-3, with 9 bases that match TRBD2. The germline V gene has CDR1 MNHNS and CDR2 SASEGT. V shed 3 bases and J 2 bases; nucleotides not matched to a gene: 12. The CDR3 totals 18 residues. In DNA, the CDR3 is TGTGCCAGCAGTGAGGGGGGACTAGCAGGACCGCACACAGATACGCAGTATTTT. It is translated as CASSEGGLAGPHTDTQYF.

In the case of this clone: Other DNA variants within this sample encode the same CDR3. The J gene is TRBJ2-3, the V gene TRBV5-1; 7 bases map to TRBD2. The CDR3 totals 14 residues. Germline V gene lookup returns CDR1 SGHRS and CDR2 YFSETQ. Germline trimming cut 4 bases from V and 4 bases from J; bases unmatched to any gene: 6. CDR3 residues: CASSVGGDADTQYF. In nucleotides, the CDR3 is TGCGCCAGCAGCGTTGGGGGGGATGCAGATACGCAGTATTTT.

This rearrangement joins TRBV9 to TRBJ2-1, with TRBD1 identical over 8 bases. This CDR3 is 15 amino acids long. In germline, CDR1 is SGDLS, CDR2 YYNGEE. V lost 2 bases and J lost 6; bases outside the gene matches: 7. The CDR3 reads CASSVDFTGGNEQFF. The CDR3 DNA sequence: TGTGCCAGCAGCGTCGATTTCACAGGGGGCAATGAGCAGTTCTTC. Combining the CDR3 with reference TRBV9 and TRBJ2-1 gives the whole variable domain DSGVTQTPKHLITATGQRVTLRCSPRSGDLSVYWYQQSLDQGLQFLIQYYNGEERAKGNILERFSAQQFPDLHSELNLSSLELGDSALYFCASSVDFTGGNEQFFGPGTRLTVL.

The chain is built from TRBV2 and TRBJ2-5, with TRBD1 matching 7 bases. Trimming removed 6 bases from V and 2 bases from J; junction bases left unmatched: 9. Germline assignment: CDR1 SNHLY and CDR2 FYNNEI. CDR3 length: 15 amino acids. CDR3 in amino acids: CASRATGPLQETQYF. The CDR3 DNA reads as TGTGCCAGCAGGGCGACAGGGCCCCTACAAGAGACCCAGTACTTC.

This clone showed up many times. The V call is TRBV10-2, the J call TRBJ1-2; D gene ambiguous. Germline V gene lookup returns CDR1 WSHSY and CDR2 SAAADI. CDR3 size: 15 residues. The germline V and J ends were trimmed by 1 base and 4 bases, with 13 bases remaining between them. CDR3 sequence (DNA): TGCGCCAGCAGTGAGTACGTTGGGCGTGGCTATGGCTACACCTTC. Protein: CASSEYVGRGYGYTF.

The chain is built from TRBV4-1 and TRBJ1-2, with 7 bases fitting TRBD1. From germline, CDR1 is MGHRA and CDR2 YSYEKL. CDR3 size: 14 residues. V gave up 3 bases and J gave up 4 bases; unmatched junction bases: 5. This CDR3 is CASSHLGQFYGYTF. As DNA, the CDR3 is TGCGCCAGCAGCCACTTGGGACAGTTCTATGGCTACACCTTC.

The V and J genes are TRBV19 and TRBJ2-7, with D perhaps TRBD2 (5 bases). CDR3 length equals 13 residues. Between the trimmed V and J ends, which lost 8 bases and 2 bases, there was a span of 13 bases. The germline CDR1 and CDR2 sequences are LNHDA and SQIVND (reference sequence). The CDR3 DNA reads TGTGCCAGTGGTAGCAGACTAACCTACGAGCAGTACTTC. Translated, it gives CASGSRLTYEQYF.

CDR3 coding DNA: TGCGCCAGCAGCCCTCACCTAGGGGCAGGGGGGTATGGCTACACCTTC. It yields the protein CASSPHLGAGGYGYTF. The V gene is TRBV4-3, the J gene TRBJ1-2, with 7 nucleotides matching TRBD1. V shed 4 bases, J shed 5 bases, and the junction held 13 bases outside the gene matches. Per germline, CDR1 LGHNA and CDR2 YSLEER. The CDR3 contains 16 residues.

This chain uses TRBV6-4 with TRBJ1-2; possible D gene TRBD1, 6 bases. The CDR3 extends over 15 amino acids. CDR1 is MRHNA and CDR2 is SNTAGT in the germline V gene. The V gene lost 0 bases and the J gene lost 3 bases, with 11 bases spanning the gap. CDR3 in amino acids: CASSDSAGVDYGYTF. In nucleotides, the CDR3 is TGTGCCAGCAGTGACTCGGCAGGGGTCGACTATGGCTACACCTTC.

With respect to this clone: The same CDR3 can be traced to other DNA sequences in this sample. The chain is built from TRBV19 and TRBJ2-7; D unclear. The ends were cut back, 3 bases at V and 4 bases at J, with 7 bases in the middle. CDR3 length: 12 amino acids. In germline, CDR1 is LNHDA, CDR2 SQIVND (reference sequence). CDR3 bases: TGTGCCAGTAGTATTTTGGGATACGAGCAGTACTTC. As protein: CASSILGYEQYF.

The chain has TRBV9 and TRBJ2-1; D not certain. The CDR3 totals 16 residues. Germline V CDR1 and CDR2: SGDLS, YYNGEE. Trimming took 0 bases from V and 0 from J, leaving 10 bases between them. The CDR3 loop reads CASSVDWVGSYNEQFF. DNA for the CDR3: TGTGCCAGCAGCGTAGATTGGGTAGGCTCCTACAATGAGCAGTTCTTC.

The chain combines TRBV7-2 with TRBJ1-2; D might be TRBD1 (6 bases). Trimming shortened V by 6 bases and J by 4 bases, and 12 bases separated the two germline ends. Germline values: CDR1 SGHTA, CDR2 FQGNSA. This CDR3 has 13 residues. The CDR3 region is CASRLRGRYGYTF. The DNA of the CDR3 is TGTGCCAGCAGACTCAGGGGCCGCTATGGCTACACCTTC.

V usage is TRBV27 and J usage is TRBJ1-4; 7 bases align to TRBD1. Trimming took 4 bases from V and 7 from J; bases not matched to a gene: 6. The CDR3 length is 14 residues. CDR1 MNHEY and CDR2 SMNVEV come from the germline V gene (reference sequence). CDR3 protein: CASSYRGGSEKLFF. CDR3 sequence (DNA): TGTGCCAGCAGTTACAGGGGAGGAAGTGAAAAACTGTTTTTT.

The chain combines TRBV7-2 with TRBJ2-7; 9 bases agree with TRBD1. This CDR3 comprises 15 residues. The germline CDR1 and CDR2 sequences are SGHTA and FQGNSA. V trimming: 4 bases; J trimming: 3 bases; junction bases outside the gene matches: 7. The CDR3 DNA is TGTGCCAGCAGCTCATCCGGGACAGGGTTCTACGAGCAGTACTTC. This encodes CASSSSGTGFYEQYF.

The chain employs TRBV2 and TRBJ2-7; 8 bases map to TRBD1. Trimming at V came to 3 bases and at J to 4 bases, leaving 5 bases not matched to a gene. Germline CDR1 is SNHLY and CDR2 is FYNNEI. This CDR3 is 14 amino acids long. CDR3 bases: TGTGCCAGCAGTGACAGGGGGCTGGGGTACGAGCAGTACTTC. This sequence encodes CASSDRGLGYEQYF.

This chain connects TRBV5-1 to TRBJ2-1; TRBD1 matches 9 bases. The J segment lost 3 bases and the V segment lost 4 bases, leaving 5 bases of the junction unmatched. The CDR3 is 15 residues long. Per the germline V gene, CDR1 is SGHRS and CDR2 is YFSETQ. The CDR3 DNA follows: TGCGCCAGCAGCGACCCGGGACAGGGCTACAATGAGCAGTTCTTC. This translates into CASSDPGQGYNEQFF.

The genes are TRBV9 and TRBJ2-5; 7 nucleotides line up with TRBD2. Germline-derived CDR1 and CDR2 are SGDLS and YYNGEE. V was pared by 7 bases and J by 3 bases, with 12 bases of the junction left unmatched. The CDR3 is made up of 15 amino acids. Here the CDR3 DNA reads TGTGCCAGCTCGGGCGGGGTAGCGGGCGAAGAGACCCAGTACTTC. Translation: CASSGGVAGEETQYF.

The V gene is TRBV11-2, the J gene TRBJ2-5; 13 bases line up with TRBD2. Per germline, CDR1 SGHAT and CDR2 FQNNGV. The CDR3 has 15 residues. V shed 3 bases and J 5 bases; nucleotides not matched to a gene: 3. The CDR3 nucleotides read TGTGCCAGCAGCTTTCGACTAGCGGGAGGTGAGACCCAGTACTTC. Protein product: CASSFRLAGGETQYF.

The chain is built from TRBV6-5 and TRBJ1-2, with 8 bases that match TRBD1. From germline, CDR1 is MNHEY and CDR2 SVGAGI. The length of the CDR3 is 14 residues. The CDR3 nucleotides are TGTCAAGCCGGGACAGGTTATGTCAGCTATGGCTACACCTTC. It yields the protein CQAGTGYVSYGYTF.

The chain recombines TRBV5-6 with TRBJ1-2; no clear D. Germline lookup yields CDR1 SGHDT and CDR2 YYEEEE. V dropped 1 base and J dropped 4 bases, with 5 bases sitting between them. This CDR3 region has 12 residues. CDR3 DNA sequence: TGTGCCAGCAGCTTGATGGGCTATGGCTACACCTTC. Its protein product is CASSLMGYGYTF.

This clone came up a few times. The CDR3 loop reads CASNSYSNQPQHF. In DNA, the CDR3 is TGTGCCAGCAACTCTTATAGCAATCAGCCCCAGCATTTT. This sequence joins TRBV2 and TRBJ1-5; no clear D gene. V lost 7 bases and J lost 0, with 7 bases in between. The CDR3 has 13 residues. The germline V gene encodes CDR1 SNHLY and CDR2 FYNNEI. The variable domain in full, completed from reference TRBV2 and TRBJ1-5, reads EPEVTQTPSHQVTQMGQEVILRCVPISNHLYFYWYRQILGQKVEFLVSFYNNEISEKSEIFDDQFSVERPDGSNFTLKIRSTKLEDSAMYFCASNSYSNQPQHFGDGTRLSIL.